This TCR beta chain was recorded in a study of blood T cell repertoires in COVID-19. The protocol was immunoSEQ multiplex PCR, while the TCRdb copy is restricted to in-frame clones and leaves out a portion. The sample shows 200,000 to 250,000 clones, 84% of them seen only once. Enrolled through a virtual design, the participants were between about 18 and 100 years of age and came from under 30 US areas. Assignment of participants to cohorts was predicated upon participant-reported clinical history. Each recovered donor of Cohort 3 presented with two negative PCRs, clearance, or symptom resolution. This CDR3 region has 16 residues. V gave up 2 bases and J gave up 1 base; unmatched junction bases: 7. The germline CDR1 and CDR2 sequences are SGHVS and FQNEAQ.

The chain carries TRBV7-8 and TRBJ1-2; TRBD1 matches 7 bases. Sequencing was carried out using PBMCs or T cells enriched from blood (not recorded which). This TCR was sampled from a man in his 60s who had recovered from COVID-19. DNA for the CDR3: TGTGCCAGCAGCTTACGGGGACAGACTCTTAACTATGGCTACACCTTC. Its protein is CASSLRGQTLNYGYTF.